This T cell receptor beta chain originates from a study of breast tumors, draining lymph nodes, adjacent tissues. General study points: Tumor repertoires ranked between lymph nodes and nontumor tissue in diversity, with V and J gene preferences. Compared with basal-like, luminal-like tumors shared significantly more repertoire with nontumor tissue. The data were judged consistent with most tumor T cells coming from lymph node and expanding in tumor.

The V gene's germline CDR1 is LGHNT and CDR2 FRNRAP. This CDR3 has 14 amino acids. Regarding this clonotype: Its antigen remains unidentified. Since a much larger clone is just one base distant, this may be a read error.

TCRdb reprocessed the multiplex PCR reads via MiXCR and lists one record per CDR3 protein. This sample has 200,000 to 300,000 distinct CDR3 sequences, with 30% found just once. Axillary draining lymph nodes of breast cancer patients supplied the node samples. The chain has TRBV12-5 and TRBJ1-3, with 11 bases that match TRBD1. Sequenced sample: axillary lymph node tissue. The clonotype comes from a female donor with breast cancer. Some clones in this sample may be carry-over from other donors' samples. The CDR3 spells CARGQGAPGNTIYF. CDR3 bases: TGTGCTCGTGGACAGGGGGCGCCTGGAAACACCATATATTTT.